This TCR beta chain comes out of a study of technical replicates of blood from a handful of donors. Trimming shortened V by 3 bases and J by 7 bases, and 6 bases separated the two germline ends. Germline V lookup: CDR1 SEHNR, CDR2 FQNEAQ (reference sequence). This CDR3 contains 11 residues. TCRdb's table, derived via immunoSEQ multiplex PCR, lists solely in-frame clones and lacks some. The profile shows about 84,000 clones, roughly 98% of them singletons. This rearrangement joins TRBV7-9 to TRBJ1-1; D gene ambiguous. The sequence was collected from a human donor in good health. Sequencing input: T cells isolated from PBMCs. The DNA of the CDR3 is TGTGCCAGCAGCTTCCAGGATGAAGCTTTCTTT. Encoded protein: CASSFQDEAFF.